This T cell receptor (beta chain) came from a study of control samples from healthy donors and cancer patients. Data came from immunoSEQ multiplex PCR; TCRdb stores just in-frame clones and leaves some out. The sample records 52,000 or so clones, 94% being singletons. This CDR3 spans 17 amino acids. Per the germline V gene, CDR1 is SGHRS and CDR2 is YFSETQ. Trimming removed 3 bases from V and 4 bases from J; junction bases left unmatched: 11. This TCR was recovered from a man in his thirties or forties in good health. V usage is TRBV5-1 and J usage is TRBJ2-3; 10 nucleotides align to TRBD2. The sequencing input was blood. The CDR3 protein is CASSWRSSGSVADTQYF. The CDR3 nucleotides are TGCGCCAGCAGCTGGAGGTCTAGCGGGAGTGTCGCAGATACGCAGTATTTT.